One and the same sample provided the 21 T cell receptor beta chains below, sequenced in a study of radiotherapy plus CTLA-4 blockade in lung cancer. The table came from immunoSEQ multiplex PCR; TCRdb's copy has only in-frame clones and leaves some out. Of around 110,000 clones listed, around 89% were seen once; the top ten hold 6.9%. Sequencing was performed on peripheral blood, taken from a patient treated with radiotherapy plus ipilimumab. Receptors originate from a human donor with non-small cell lung cancer that progressed on radiotherapy plus ipilimumab.

This sequence joins TRBV5-8 and TRBJ1-3, with a possible D match to TRBD1 (6 bases). This CDR3 is 17 amino acids long. Trimming took 1 base from V and 2 from J, leaving 16 bases between them. Looked up from germline, CDR1 is SGHTS and CDR2 is YDEGEE. CDR3 sequence reads: CASSLSTGNRPGNTIYF. The CDR3 DNA is TGTGCCAGCAGCTTGTCGACAGGCAATCGTCCTGGAAACACCATATATTTT.

The CDR3 here is CASTQTSGTYNEQFF. CDR3 DNA sequence: TGTGCCAGCACCCAGACTAGCGGAACCTACAATGAGCAGTTCTTC. The chain uses TRBV5-4 and TRBJ2-1; 9 bases are a match to TRBD2. This CDR3 region has 15 residues. Trimming removed 6 bases from V and 2 bases from J; junction bases left unmatched: 6. Germline V gene sequence: CDR1 SGHNT, CDR2 YYREEE (reference sequence).

The CDR3 DNA reads TGTGCCAGTAGTATAGATCCCTTCCGGGGTGAGCAGTTCTTC. Translation gives CASSIDPFRGEQFF. The chain links TRBV19 to TRBJ2-1; D possibly corresponds to TRBD2 (5 bases). Germline CDR1 and CDR2: LNHDA and SQIVND (reference sequence). V shed 0 bases and J shed 9 bases, with 12 bases lying between them. This CDR3 is 14 amino acids long.

V and J are TRBV7-8 and TRBJ2-5, with D hard to call. The end of the DNA aligns better with TRBJ2-7, so the J call may be wrong. CDR3 length: 15 residues. The germline gives CDR1 SGHVS, CDR2 FQNEAQ. The CDR3 loop reads CASSSPLWGTYEQYF. CDR3 DNA: TGTGCCAGCAGCTCACCCCTGTGGGGTACCTACGAGCAGTACTTC.

This rearrangement joins TRBV28 to TRBJ2-7; 9 bases fit TRBD1. This CDR3 contains 14 residues. Germline V gene data show CDR1 as MDHEN and CDR2 as SYDVKM. Germline trimming cut 4 bases from V and 9 bases from J; bases unmatched to any gene: 10. As DNA, the CDR3 is TGTGCCAGCAGTTACCGGGACAGGGTTCTGGTGCAGTACTTC. This sequence encodes CASSYRDRVLVQYF.

This chain links TRBV9 with TRBJ2-2; D might be TRBD1 or TRBD2, each matching 5 bases. With 0 bases removed from V and 7 bases from J, the gap between germline ends came to 22 bases. This CDR3 spans 18 amino acids. In germline, CDR1 is SGDLS, CDR2 YYNGEE. The CDR3: CASSVATSRDAEHGELFF. The CDR3 DNA sequence: TGTGCCAGCAGCGTAGCTACGAGTCGGGACGCAGAACACGGGGAGCTGTTTTTT.

Here the CDR3 DNA reads TGTGCCAGCTCAAGTACTAGCGGGTCCTCCTACGAGCAGTACTTC. As protein: CASSSTSGSSYEQYF. This rearrangement joins TRBV18 to TRBJ2-7, with TRBD2 matching 9 bases. With 5 bases clipped from V and 0 bases from J, the junction kept 5 bases outside the gene matches. The germline CDR1 and CDR2 sequences are KGHSH and LQKENI. CDR3 length: 15 amino acids.

This clone was recorded once. The chain employs TRBV4-1 and TRBJ2-3, with TRBD2 matching 8 bases. This CDR3 region has 13 residues. The ends lost 10 bases at V and 2 bases at J; junction bases unmatched: 5. Per the germline V gene, CDR1 is MGHRA and CDR2 is YSYEKL. The CDR3 reads CATSSGYTDTQYF. As DNA, the CDR3 is TGCGCCACCTCTAGCGGGTACACAGATACGCAGTATTTT.

This chain links TRBV9 with TRBJ2-3; D not resolved. Trimming removed 0 bases at V and 1 base at J, with 9 bases between. The CDR3 totals 15 residues. CDR1 SGDLS and CDR2 YYNGEE come from the germline V gene. The CDR3 sequence is CASSVDGLRTDTQYF. In DNA form, the CDR3 reads TGTGCCAGCAGCGTAGATGGGTTACGCACAGATACGCAGTATTTT.

The V gene is TRBV7-5, the J gene TRBJ1-5. TRBV7-5 is shown as a pseudogene. The CDR3 runs to 17 residues. In nucleotides, the CDR3 is TGTGCCAGAAGCATAGCGGGTCCGAACAGTCGGTTGGAGCCCCAGCATTTT. This encodes CARSIAGPNSRLEPQHF.

The rearrangement uses TRBV9 and TRBJ2-1; D gene ambiguous. The V end lost 4 bases, the J end lost 10 bases, and 15 bases lay between the germline ends. The CDR3 loop spans 13 amino acids. Germline CDR1 and CDR2: SGDLS and YYNGEE. The CDR3 DNA reads TGTGCCAGCAGCAACCTCGCGCCAGCAGAGCAGTTCTTC. Translating it yields CASSNLAPAEQFF. The full variable domain, its missing parts supplied by reference TRBV9 and TRBJ2-1, is DSGVTQTPKHLITATGQRVTLRCSPRSGDLSVYWYQQSLDQGLQFLIQYYNGEERAKGNILERFSAQQFPDLHSELNLSSLELGDSALYFCASSNLAPAEQFFGPGTRLTVL.

The chain joins TRBV29-1 to TRBJ2-7; D not certain. Germline lookup yields CDR1 SQVTM and CDR2 ANQGSEA. Trimming shortened V by 4 bases and J by 5 bases, and 18 bases separated the two germline ends. The CDR3 spans 14 residues. The CDR3 coding sequence is TGCAGCGTTGCTCGCAGACCTGGGCGCGACGAGCAGTACTTC. Translating it yields CSVARRPGRDEQYF.

The V call is TRBV29-1, the J call TRBJ1-2; TRBD1 aligns across 7 bases. CDR3 length: 15 residues. V was pared by 1 base and J by 2 bases, with 7 bases of the junction left unmatched. Per germline, CDR1 SQVTM and CDR2 ANQGSEA. The CDR3 sequence: CSVEGWQQGNYGYTF. CDR3 in DNA: TGCAGCGTTGAAGGGTGGCAACAGGGGAACTATGGCTACACCTTC.

The rearrangement uses TRBV6-6 and TRBJ1-5, with D unclear. CDR3 length equals 16 residues. In germline, CDR1 is MNHNY, CDR2 SVGAGI (reference sequence). Between the trimmed V and J ends, which lost 3 bases and 3 bases, there was a span of 15 bases. The CDR3 is CASSYLSRGNNQPQHF. DNA of the CDR3: TGTGCCAGCAGTTATTTGTCGAGAGGGAACAATCAGCCCCAGCATTTT.

This clone was detected a few times. The chain combines TRBV10-3 with TRBJ2-5; no definite D call. The germline V gene has CDR1 ENHRY and CDR2 SYGVKD. The germline V and J ends were trimmed by 6 bases and 2 bases, with 4 bases remaining between them. The CDR3 runs 11 residues. The CDR3 nucleotides read TGTGCCATCAGGGTGCAAGAGACCCAGTACTTC. This encodes CAIRVQETQYF.

This chain uses TRBV5-1 with TRBJ2-1; perhaps TRBD2 as D (5 bases). This CDR3 contains 16 residues. Germline lookup yields CDR1 SGHRS and CDR2 YFSETQ. The V end was cut by 3 bases, the J end by 2 bases, with 15 bases between. CDR3 in DNA: TGCGCCAGCAGCTCCGACGGGGTCGGCCCCTACAATGAGCAGTTCTTC. It specifies CASSSDGVGPYNEQFF.

The rearrangement links TRBV5-1 to TRBJ1-1; no definite D call. Germline loops: CDR1 SGHRS, CDR2 YFSETQ. The germline V and J ends were trimmed by 0 bases and 1 base, with 7 bases remaining between them. This CDR3 has 14 amino acids. In DNA, the CDR3 is TGCGCCAGCAGCTTGGAGGGATCGAACACTGAAGCTTTCTTT. This sequence encodes CASSLEGSNTEAFF.

The CDR3 nucleotides are TGTGCCAGCAGTGAAGGAGCGGAGGTCATTTATGAGCAGTTCTTC. Its translation: CASSEGAEVIYEQFF. The V gene is TRBV6-1, the J gene TRBJ2-1, with D tentatively TRBD2 (5 bases). There are 15 residues in the CDR3. The germline V and J ends were trimmed by 1 base and 8 bases, with 15 bases remaining between them. CDR1 MNHNS and CDR2 SASEGT come from the germline V gene.

The gene calls are TRBV9 and TRBJ2-3; 12 nucleotides agree with TRBD2. The junction had 6 bases not matched to a gene; V was cut back by 4 bases and J by 3 bases. CDR3 size: 16 residues. Per the germline V gene, CDR1 is SGDLS and CDR2 is YYNGEE. The CDR3 DNA reads as TGTGCCAGCAGCACCCTGACTAGCGGGAGTACAGATACGCAGTATTTT. Its protein product is CASSTLTSGSTDTQYF.

A word on this clone: This likely traces to a read error, being one base from a far larger clone. In nucleotides, the CDR3 is TGTGCCAGCAGCTTGAAAAGAGGCCTCCTCTATGGCTACACCTTC. As protein: CASSLKRGLLYGYTF. V and J are TRBV11-3 and TRBJ1-2; D gene ambiguous. Trimming stripped 3 bases from V and 4 bases from J, with 15 bases between. The CDR3 consists of 15 residues. In germline, CDR1 is SGHNT, CDR2 YENEEA.

By share, this clone counts as medium-sized. V usage is TRBV6-5 and J usage is TRBJ1-5; TRBD1 might be the D (6 bases). The CDR3 spans 13 residues. CDR1 is MNHEY and CDR2 is SVGAGI in the germline V gene. With 5 bases removed from V and 4 bases from J, the gap between germline ends came to 9 bases. The CDR3 spells CASSRQVNQPQHF. CDR3 sequence (DNA): TGTGCCAGCAGTCGACAGGTTAATCAGCCCCAGCATTTT.